The 30 T cell receptor beta chains in this list originate from one sample, sequenced in a study of cytomegalovirus exposure and HLA in healthy donors. Assay used: immunoSEQ multiplex PCR; TCRdb lists only in-frame clones, some missing. This sample carries about 260,000 clones, about 90% of them seen once, and the ten largest clones take around 3.1%. Sequencing input: PBMCs. These receptors originate from a woman aged 30 to 39 in good health and CMV-seronegative.

This clone has only a few counts. The chain joins TRBV30 to TRBJ1-4; D is undetermined. Germline loops: CDR1 GTSNPN, CDR2 SVGIG (reference sequence). This CDR3 is 12 amino acids long. The V end was cut by 0 bases, the J end by 7 bases, with 6 bases between. CDR3 coding DNA: TGTGCCTGGAGTGTCTTTGGTGAAAAACTGTTTTTT. Protein sequence: CAWSVFGEKLFF.

This sequence joins TRBV27 and TRBJ2-1; weak D call: TRBD1 (5 bases). Germline CDR1 is MNHEY and CDR2 is SMNVEV (reference sequence). This CDR3 region has 14 residues. V was shortened by 2 bases and J by 8 bases, with 13 bases between the two germline ends. CDR3 DNA: TGTGCCAGCAGTTTAGGGGCCCGGGTCGATGAGCAGTTCTTC. This codes for CASSLGARVDEQFF.

V usage is TRBV30 and J usage is TRBJ1-5; a weak D match, TRBD1 (5 bases). V was clipped by 2 bases and J by 2 bases, with 10 bases between them. This CDR3 contains 14 residues. Germline V gene lookup returns CDR1 GTSNPN and CDR2 SVGIG (reference sequence). This chain's CDR3 is CAWSLGTGNQPQHF. Written as DNA, the CDR3 is TGTGCCTGGAGTTTAGGGACCGGCAATCAGCCCCAGCATTTT. Full variable domain (rest looked up from reference TRBV30 and TRBJ1-5): SQTIHQWPATLVQPVGSPLSLECTVEGTSNPNLYWYRQAAGRGLQLLFYSVGIGQISSEVPQNLSASRPQDRQFILSSKKLLLSDSGFYLCAWSLGTGNQPQHFGDGTRLSIL.

This clone was found once. V and J are TRBV5-6 and TRBJ2-7; 8 bases are shared with TRBD2. The germline CDR1 and CDR2 sequences are SGHDT and YYEEEE. The CDR3 contains 14 residues. Unmatched junction bases numbered 2, after V lost 0 bases and J lost 3 bases. In DNA, the CDR3 is TGTGCCAGCAGCTTGGGACTAGCGCTCTACGAGCAGTACTTC. Protein product: CASSLGLALYEQYF.

About this clone itself: Other DNA sequences in this sample translate to the same CDR3. V is TRBV28 and J is TRBJ2-7, with 9 positions matching TRBD1. The germline V gene has CDR1 MDHEN and CDR2 SYDVKM. V lost 6 bases to trimming and J lost 3 bases; unmatched junction nucleotides: 3. The CDR3 runs to 13 residues. In DNA, the CDR3 is TGTGCCAGCAGACTGACAGGGGGCTACGAGCAGTACTTC. Translating it yields CASRLTGGYEQYF.

The genes are TRBV5-4 and TRBJ1-5; possible D gene TRBD1, 6 bases. Germline CDR1 SGHNT, CDR2 YYREEE (reference sequence). The CDR3 extends over 15 amino acids. The V end was cut by 4 bases, the J end by 2 bases, with 13 bases between. CDR3 amino acids: CASSIQGLGNQPQHF. CDR3 DNA sequence: TGTGCCAGCAGCATACAGGGTTTGGGCAATCAGCCCCAGCATTTT.

V gene TRBV9 combines with J gene TRBJ2-3, with D perhaps TRBD2 (6 bases). Looked up from germline, CDR1 is SGDLS and CDR2 is YYNGEE. The CDR3 is 15 residues long. V was trimmed by 2 bases and J by 0 bases, leaving 10 bases between them. The DNA of the CDR3 is TGTGCCAGCAGCGTTAGCGGATCTAGCACAGATACGCAGTATTTT. As protein: CASSVSGSSTDTQYF.

J is TRBJ2-3 and V is TRBV11-2; 8 nucleotides agree with TRBD2. The CDR3 runs to 17 residues. Germline CDR1 SGHAT, CDR2 FQNNGV. With V trimmed by 2 bases and J by 2 bases, 9 bases remained unmatched. This CDR3 is CASSLFWIAGSTDTQYF. CDR3 coding DNA: TGTGCCAGCAGCTTATTTTGGATAGCGGGATCCACAGATACGCAGTATTTT. Full variable domain (missing parts from reference TRBV11-2 and TRBJ2-3): EAGVAQSPRYKIIEKRQSVAFWCNPISGHATLYWYQQILGQGPKLLIQFQNNGVVDDSQLPKDRFSAERLKGVDSTLKIQPAKLEDSAVYLCASSLFWIAGSTDTQYFGPGTRLTVL.

The chain joins TRBV9 to TRBJ2-7; D unclear. Germline loops: CDR1 SGDLS, CDR2 YYNGEE. This CDR3 contains 14 residues. Trimming removed 3 bases at V and 0 bases at J, with 10 bases between. The CDR3: CASSEDAYSYEQYF. The CDR3 nucleotides are TGTGCCAGCAGCGAGGACGCTTACTCCTACGAGCAGTACTTC.

The chain recombines TRBV7-8 with TRBJ2-1; 9 nucleotides line up with TRBD2. The CDR3 totals 14 residues. V shed 6 bases, J shed 7 bases, and the junction held 7 bases outside the gene matches. Germline assignment: CDR1 SGHVS and CDR2 FQNEAQ. The CDR3 reads CASSRREGGNEQFF. Here the CDR3 DNA reads TGTGCCAGCAGTCGGCGGGAGGGGGGAAATGAGCAGTTCTTC. The variable domain in full, with the rest retrieved from reference TRBV7-8 and TRBJ2-1, is GAGVSQSPRYKVAKRGQDVALRCDPISGHVSLFWYQQALGQGPEFLTYFQNEAQLDKSGLPSDRFFAERPEGSVSTLKIQRTQQEDSAVYLCASSRREGGNEQFFGPGTRLTVL.

V usage is TRBV28 and J usage is TRBJ1-5; TRBD1 is a possible D gene (5 bases). V was pared by 6 bases and J by 1 base, with 19 bases between. The germline V gene encodes CDR1 MDHEN and CDR2 SYDVKM. The CDR3 totals 17 residues. The CDR3 DNA reads as TGTGCCAGCAGCCACCCAGGGACGGGGCCCAGCAATCAGCCCCAGCATTTT. It specifies CASSHPGTGPSNQPQHF.

This clone occurred a few times. The rearrangement uses TRBV28 and TRBJ2-7, with 7 nucleotides matching TRBD2. CDR3 size: 13 residues. The V gene end was trimmed by 3 bases and the J gene end by 6 bases; junction bases not matched to a gene: 5. From germline, CDR1 is MDHEN and CDR2 SYDVKM. CDR3 nucleotide sequence: TGTGCCAGCAGTTTTCTCGGCGGGGGCGAGCAGTACTTC. The encoded protein is CASSFLGGGEQYF.

This chain links TRBV4-2 with TRBJ2-3, with TRBD1 matching 10 bases. The CDR3 is made up of 16 amino acids. Losses at the gene ends were 1 base for V and 5 bases for J; bases not matched to a gene: 6. Per germline, CDR1 LGHNA and CDR2 YNFKEQ. The CDR3 DNA reads as TGTGCCAGCAGCCAAGCCGGGACAGGGGTCGGAGATACGCAGTATTTT. Protein product: CASSQAGTGVGDTQYF.

A single count supports this clone. The chain joins TRBV4-1 to TRBJ1-4, with TRBD1 matching 9 bases. The germline V gene encodes CDR1 MGHRA and CDR2 YSYEKL. V dropped 1 base and J dropped 6; count of bases not matched to a gene: 6. CDR3 length equals 16 residues. The CDR3: CASSQVIQGAHEKLFF. In DNA, the CDR3 is TGCGCCAGCAGCCAAGTCATACAGGGGGCCCATGAAAAACTGTTTTTT.

This clone occurred a few times. This CDR3 is CSGETSGYNEQFF. The DNA of the CDR3 is TGCAGCGGTGAGACTAGCGGCTACAATGAGCAGTTCTTC. J is TRBJ2-1 and V is TRBV29-1; 9 bases are a match to TRBD2. Germline CDR1 SQVTM, CDR2 ANQGSEA. Losses at the gene ends were 7 bases for V and 3 bases for J; bases not matched to a gene: 4. The CDR3 extends over 13 amino acids.

The chain links TRBV29-1 to TRBJ2-2; D is uncertain. The CDR3 length is 11 residues. The germline CDR1 and CDR2 sequences are SQVTM and ANQGSEA. V dropped 6 bases and J dropped 4 bases, with 6 bases sitting between them. The CDR3: CSVGTTGELFF. CDR3 sequence (DNA): TGCAGCGTGGGAACCACCGGGGAGCTGTTTTTT.

The chain employs TRBV27 and TRBJ1-1; D is possibly TRBD1 (5 bases). V was cut by 6 bases and J by 5 bases, with 13 bases left in between. The CDR3 covers 13 residues. Germline V lookup: CDR1 MNHEY, CDR2 SMNVEV (reference sequence). CDR3 bases: TGTGCCAGCAGCTGGGGGACGTCAACTGAAGCTTTCTTT. It is translated as CASSWGTSTEAFF.

The chain couples TRBV27 to TRBJ2-7; 7 nucleotides match TRBD2. J lost 2 bases, V lost 4 bases, and 17 bases had no gene match. The length of the CDR3 is 18 residues. Germline V gene lookup returns CDR1 MNHEY and CDR2 SMNVEV (reference sequence). The CDR3 region has the DNA TGTGCCAGCAGTTCCAGACTAGCCGGGACTCAAAACCCCTACGAGCAGTACTTC. It translates to CASSSRLAGTQNPYEQYF.

The chain joins TRBV6-1 to TRBJ2-3, with TRBD2 as a possible D gene (6 bases). The CDR3 is 13 amino acids. Germline values: CDR1 MNHNS, CDR2 SASEGT. Trimming took off 3 bases at V and 3 bases at J, with 7 bases between the two ends. The CDR3 bases are TGTGCCAGCAGTGAGGGACTGACAGATACGCAGTATTTT. Amino acid sequence: CASSEGLTDTQYF.

This chain joins TRBV7-2 and TRBJ2-1; 8 positions agree with TRBD2. In germline, CDR1 is SGHTA, CDR2 FQGNSA. V lost 3 bases and J lost 0; bases outside the gene matches: 1. This CDR3 contains 15 residues. CDR3 DNA sequence: TGTGCCAGCAGCTTCAGCGGGAGCTCCTACAATGAGCAGTTCTTC. Translation gives CASSFSGSSYNEQFF. Full variable domain (rest looked up from reference TRBV7-2 and TRBJ2-1): GAGVSQSPSNKVTEKGKDVELRCDPISGHTALYWYRQSLGQGLEFLIYFQGNSAPDKSGLPSDRFSAERTGGSVSTLTIQRTQQEDSAVYLCASSFSGSSYNEQFFGPGTRLTVL.

The chain employs TRBV6-5 and TRBJ2-5, with TRBD1 as a possible D gene (6 bases). With 6 bases removed from V and 4 bases from J, the gap between germline ends came to 9 bases. Germline-derived CDR1 and CDR2 are MNHEY and SVGAGI. The CDR3 loop spans 12 amino acids. The chain's CDR3 is CASSLRGETQYF. The CDR3 coding sequence is TGTGCCAGCAGCCTCAGGGGAGAGACCCAGTACTTC.

The chain couples TRBV28 to TRBJ1-1; D gene ambiguous. CDR3 size: 13 residues. Germline CDR1 and CDR2: MDHEN and SYDVKM. Trimming took off 5 bases at V and 8 bases at J, with 15 bases between the two ends. The CDR3 sequence is CASSLEGAVEAFF. The CDR3 region has the DNA TGTGCCAGCAGTCTGGAGGGAGCCGTCGAAGCTTTCTTT.

The rearrangement joins TRBV9 to TRBJ1-5; 7 bases agree with TRBD1. CDR3 size: 15 residues. CDR1 is SGDLS and CDR2 is YYNGEE in the germline V gene. Trimming at V came to 3 bases and at J to 3 bases, leaving 6 bases not matched to a gene. CDR3 DNA: TGTGCCAGCAGCGGGGACAGCAGTTTCAATCAGCCCCAGCATTTT. Amino acids: CASSGDSSFNQPQHF.

This chain uses TRBV5-6 with TRBJ1-2; D is uncertain. Trimming removed 4 bases at V and 3 bases at J, with 7 bases between. CDR1 is SGHDT and CDR2 is YYEEEE in the germline V gene. The CDR3 has 12 amino acids. In nucleotides, the CDR3 is TGTGCCAGCAGCGCGGTGGACTATGGCTACACCTTC. Protein product: CASSAVDYGYTF.

The chain is built from TRBV5-1 and TRBJ2-1; a weak D match, TRBD2 (6 bases). This CDR3 has 14 residues. V lost 2 bases to trimming and J lost 7 bases, with 13 bases between them. Germline values: CDR1 SGHRS, CDR2 YFSETQ. Here the CDR3 reads CASSLGGTRNEQFF. The CDR3 DNA reads TGCGCCAGCAGCTTAGGCGGGACTCGAAATGAGCAGTTCTTC.

The V and J genes are TRBV19 and TRBJ2-2, with D uncertain. Germline V CDR1 and CDR2: LNHDA, SQIVND (reference sequence). Trimming removed 4 bases at V and 4 bases at J, with 10 bases between. The CDR3 has 14 amino acids. This CDR3 reads CASSKQDLTGELFF. CDR3 bases: TGTGCCAGTAGTAAGCAGGACCTCACCGGGGAGCTGTTTTTT.

This chain connects TRBV5-6 to TRBJ2-1; possibly TRBD1 or TRBD2 for D (6 bases each). The ends were cut back, 3 bases at V and 3 bases at J, with 10 bases in the middle. Germline V gene data show CDR1 as SGHDT and CDR2 as YYEEEE. The CDR3 covers 14 residues. The CDR3 DNA is TGTGCCAGCAGCTCTGGGGGGCTCTACAATGAGCAGTTCTTC. This sequence encodes CASSSGGLYNEQFF.

V gene TRBV30 combines with J gene TRBJ2-5; D may be TRBD1 (6 bases). In germline, CDR1 is GTSNPN, CDR2 SVGIG (reference sequence). The CDR3 sequence is 11 residues long. V lost 5 bases and J lost 5, with 9 bases in between. The CDR3 region has the DNA TGTGCCTGGGGAGACAGGGAGACCCAGTACTTC. This gives the protein CAWGDRETQYF.

The chain joins TRBV25-1 to TRBJ2-1; TRBD2 matches 8 bases. Germline CDR1 is MGHDK and CDR2 is SYGVNS. The CDR3 runs 16 residues. The V and J ends lost 4 bases and 6 bases, in that order; junction bases with no gene match: 11. This chain's CDR3 is CASSGAGGRRVNEQFF. In DNA, the CDR3 is TGTGCCAGCAGTGGAGCGGGCGGGAGGAGGGTCAATGAGCAGTTCTTC.

The chain couples TRBV5-4 to TRBJ2-2; no definite D call. The CDR3 contains 15 residues. CDR1 is SGHNT and CDR2 is YYREEE in the germline V gene (reference sequence). V was cut by 2 bases and J by 3 bases, with 11 bases left in between. CDR3: CASSFVGRYTGELFF. Written as DNA, the CDR3 is TGTGCCAGCAGCTTCGTCGGACGGTACACCGGGGAGCTGTTTTTT.